The TCR beta chain under discussion was sequenced for a study of patients and donors after allogeneic stem cell transplantation. TCRdb passed the RT-PCR reads through MiXCR, listing each CDR3 protein once. The table includes 200,000 to 250,000 distinct CDR3 sequences, roughly 15% detected once. This clonotype has only a few counts. Germline CDR1 and CDR2: LNHDA and SQIVND (reference sequence). CDR3 length: 13 residues. J was trimmed by 6 bases and V by 4 bases; bases with no gene match: 4. What was sequenced was blood, either unsorted or a sorted T cell fraction (not recorded which). The chain uses TRBV19 and TRBJ1-1, with 8 bases aligning to TRBD1. The receptor was isolated from a human donor who was either an allogeneic HSCT recipient or a stem cell or donor lymphocyte infusion donor (not recorded which). It is not recorded whose cells these are; they may come from a transplant donor. This CDR3 reads CASSNRGISEAFF. The CDR3 region has the DNA TGTGCCAGTAGTAACAGGGGGATTTCTGAAGCTTTCTTT. Combining the CDR3 with reference TRBV19 and TRBJ1-1 gives the whole variable domain DGGITQSPKYLFRKEGQNVTLSCEQNLNHDAMYWYRQDPGQGLRLIYYSQIVNDFQKGDIAEGYSVSREKKESFPLTVTSAQKNPTAFYLCASSNRGISEAFFGQGTRLTVV.